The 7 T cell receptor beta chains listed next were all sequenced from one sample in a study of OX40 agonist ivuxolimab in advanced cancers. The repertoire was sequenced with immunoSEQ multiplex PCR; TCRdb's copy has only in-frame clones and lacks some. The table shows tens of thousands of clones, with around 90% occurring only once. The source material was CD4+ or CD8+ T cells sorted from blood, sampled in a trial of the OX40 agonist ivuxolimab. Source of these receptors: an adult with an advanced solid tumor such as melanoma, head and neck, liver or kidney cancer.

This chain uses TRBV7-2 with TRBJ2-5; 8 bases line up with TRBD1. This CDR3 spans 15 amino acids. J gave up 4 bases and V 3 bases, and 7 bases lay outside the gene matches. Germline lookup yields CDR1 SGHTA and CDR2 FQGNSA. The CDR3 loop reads CASSFGQGQVETQYF. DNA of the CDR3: TGTGCCAGCAGCTTTGGACAGGGCCAGGTAGAGACCCAGTACTTC.

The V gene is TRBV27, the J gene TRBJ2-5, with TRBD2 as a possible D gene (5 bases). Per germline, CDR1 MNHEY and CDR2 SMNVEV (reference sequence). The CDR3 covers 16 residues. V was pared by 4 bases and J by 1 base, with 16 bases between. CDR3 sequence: CASSSTISSVQETQYF. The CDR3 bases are TGTGCCAGCAGTTCGACCATCAGTAGCGTCCAAGAGACCCAGTACTTC.

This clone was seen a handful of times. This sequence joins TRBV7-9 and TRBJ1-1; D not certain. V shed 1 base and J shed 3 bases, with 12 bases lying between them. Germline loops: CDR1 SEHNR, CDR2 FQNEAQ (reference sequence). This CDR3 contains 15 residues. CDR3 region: CASSLVGGMDTEAFF. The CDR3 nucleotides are TGTGCCAGCAGCTTAGTAGGAGGGATGGACACTGAAGCTTTCTTT.

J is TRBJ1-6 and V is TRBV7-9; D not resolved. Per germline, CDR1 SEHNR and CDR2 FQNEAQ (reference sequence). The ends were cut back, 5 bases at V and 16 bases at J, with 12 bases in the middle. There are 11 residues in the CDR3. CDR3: CASSKDGRLHF. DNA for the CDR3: TGTGCCAGCAGCAAGGACGGCCGTCTCCACTTT.

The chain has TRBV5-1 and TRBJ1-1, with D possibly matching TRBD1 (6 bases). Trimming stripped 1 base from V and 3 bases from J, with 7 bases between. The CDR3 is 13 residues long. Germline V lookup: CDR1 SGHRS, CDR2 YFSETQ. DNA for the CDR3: TGCGCCAGCAGCTTGCAGGGGTACACTGAAGCTTTCTTT. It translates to CASSLQGYTEAFF.

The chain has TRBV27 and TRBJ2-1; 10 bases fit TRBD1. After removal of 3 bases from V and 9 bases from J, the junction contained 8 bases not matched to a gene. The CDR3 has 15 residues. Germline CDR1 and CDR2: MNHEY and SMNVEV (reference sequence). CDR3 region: CASSFPGQGIREQFF. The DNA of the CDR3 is TGTGCCAGCAGTTTTCCGGGACAGGGGATTCGTGAGCAGTTCTTC.

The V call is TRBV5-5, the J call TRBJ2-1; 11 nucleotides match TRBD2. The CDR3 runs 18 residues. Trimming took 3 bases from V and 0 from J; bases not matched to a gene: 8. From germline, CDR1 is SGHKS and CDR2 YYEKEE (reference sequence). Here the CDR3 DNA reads TGTGCCAGCAGCTCCTACCTTAGCGGGAGGGCCTCCTACAATGAGCAGTTCTTC. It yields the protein CASSSYLSGRASYNEQFF.